These 9 T cell receptor beta chains were sequenced from one sample in a study of patients and donors after allogeneic stem cell transplantation. From the RT-PCR reads, TCRdb called clonotypes with MiXCR, one entry per CDR3 protein. Altogether 800,000 to 1,000,000 distinct CDR3 sequences are present, 18% being singletons, with the ten largest covering roughly 6%. What was sequenced was blood, either unsorted or a sorted T cell fraction (not recorded which). Receptor source: a human donor who was either an allogeneic HSCT recipient or a stem cell or donor lymphocyte infusion donor (not recorded which). It is not recorded whose cells these are; they may come from a transplant donor.

The sample holds a few counts of this clonotype. This chain uses TRBV6-1 with TRBJ2-4, with TRBD2 identical over 11 bases. The CDR3 loop spans 18 amino acids. Trimming at V came to 6 bases and at J to 2 bases, leaving 12 bases not matched to a gene. Germline V lookup: CDR1 MNHNS, CDR2 SASEGT. CDR3 nucleotide sequence: TGTGCCAGCAGCGATAGCGGGGGGGGGAGGTTATCCAAAAACATTCAGTACTTC. The encoded protein is CASSDSGGGRLSKNIQYF.

The rearrangement uses TRBV4-3 and TRBJ2-1; the match to TRBD2 covers 10 bases. V gave up 4 bases and J gave up 4 bases; unmatched junction bases: 7. Germline V gives CDR1 LGHNA, CDR2 YSLEER. CDR3 length equals 16 residues. CDR3 residues: CASSRLGSGGYNEQFF. CDR3 nucleotides: TGCGCCAGCAGCCGCCTGGGTAGCGGGGGGTACAATGAGCAGTTCTTC.

The sample holds one count of this clonotype. This may be a read error, as it is one base from a much larger clone. This chain connects TRBV12-3 or TRBV12-4 to TRBJ2-7; 13 positions match TRBD2. The CDR3 covers 14 residues. DNA for the CDR3: TGTGCCAGCAGGGGGACTAGCGGGATTTACGAGCAGCACTTC. Translation gives CASRGTSGIYEQHF.

This clonotype was seen a handful of times. V gene TRBV19 combines with J gene TRBJ2-1, with 10 bases aligning to TRBD1. Germline trimming cut 5 bases from V and 1 base from J; bases unmatched to any gene: 5. The CDR3 runs to 16 residues. Germline CDR1 and CDR2: LNHDA and SQIVND (reference sequence). The CDR3 reads CASSPDRGRSYNEQFF. DNA of the CDR3: TGTGCCAGTAGTCCAGACAGGGGGCGTTCCTACAATGAGCAGTTCTTC.

This clonotype was recorded a few times. The chain recombines TRBV6-5 with TRBJ1-3, with no clear D. The germline V gene encodes CDR1 MNHEY and CDR2 SVGAGI. This CDR3 has 17 residues. Trimming took 2 bases from V and 0 from J, leaving 14 bases between them. The CDR3 loop is CASSYDDSGNSGNTIYF. CDR3 nucleotide sequence: TGTGCCAGCAGTTACGATGATTCGGGTAACTCTGGAAACACCATATATTTT.

The rearrangement joins TRBV4-1 to TRBJ1-2; TRBD1 aligns across 8 bases. This CDR3 contains 17 residues. The germline gives CDR1 MGHRA, CDR2 YSYEKL. V lost 1 base to trimming and J lost 0 bases; unmatched junction nucleotides: 7. The CDR3 region is CASSQGDRKTSNYGYTF. The CDR3 DNA reads TGCGCCAGCAGCCAAGGGGACAGGAAGACCTCTAACTATGGCTACACCTTC.

This chain links TRBV11-2 with TRBJ1-2; D uncertain. Trimming pared 6 bases from V and 6 bases from J, leaving 14 bases between. CDR1 and CDR2 from the germline V gene are SGHAT and FQNNGV. The CDR3 spans 13 residues. In DNA, the CDR3 is TGTGCCAGCAGATATGGGCCAAGTGATGGCTACACCTTC. Translating it yields CASRYGPSDGYTF.

The chain is built from TRBV29-1 and TRBJ2-7; 11 bases are a match to TRBD2. Germline V gives CDR1 SQVTM, CDR2 ANQGSEA. V was clipped by 6 bases and J by 1 base; unmatched bases: 11. This CDR3 is built from 16 residues. The CDR3, as DNA: TGCAGCGTGGCACTCCCGACTAGCGGGACATCCTACGAGCAGTACTTC. Protein: CSVALPTSGTSYEQYF.

The V call is TRBV13, the J call TRBJ2-5; 7 bases fit TRBD2. V was pared by 2 bases and J by 5 bases, with 8 bases of the junction left unmatched. The CDR3 consists of 15 residues. Looked up from germline, CDR1 is PRHDT and CDR2 is FYEKMQ (reference sequence). The CDR3: CASSLRGSSWETQYF. For the CDR3, the DNA is TGTGCCAGCAGCTTACGCGGGAGTTCATGGGAGACCCAGTACTTC.